This T cell receptor (beta chain) was documented in a study of blood T cell repertoires in COVID-19. Study-wide context: Acute and convalescent COVID-19 samples came from the United States, Italy and Spain.

Source study methods: From reference gene primer amplification, estimates of nucleated cell counts were derived. TCRdb keeps only in-frame clones here, not all; method: immunoSEQ multiplex PCR. V and J calls and clone size are given by that table; D and trimming were obtained from the DNA. The sample includes over 200,000 clones, roughly 84% of them seen just once. The germline V gene has CDR1 LNHDA and CDR2 SQIVND (reference sequence). There are 16 residues in the CDR3. V was cut by 9 bases and J by 2 bases, with 20 bases left in between. This clone showed up just a few times. Sequenced: peripheral blood. The chain has TRBV19 and TRBJ1-5; TRBD1 might be the D (5 bases). The source is a woman older than 75 with active or convalescent COVID-19. The CDR3 DNA reads TGTGCCAGCTTACTCAGGGAAACGAGAGGCAATCAGCCCCAGCATTTT. Its translation: CASLLRETRGNQPQHF. The full variable domain, in which reference TRBV19 and TRBJ1-5 provide the parts outside the CDR3, is DGGITQSPKYLFRKEGQNVTLSCEQNLNHDAMYWYRQDPGQGLRLIYYSQIVNDFQKGDIAEGYSVSREKKESFPLTVTSAQKNPTAFYLCASLLRETRGNQPQHFGDGTRLSIL.